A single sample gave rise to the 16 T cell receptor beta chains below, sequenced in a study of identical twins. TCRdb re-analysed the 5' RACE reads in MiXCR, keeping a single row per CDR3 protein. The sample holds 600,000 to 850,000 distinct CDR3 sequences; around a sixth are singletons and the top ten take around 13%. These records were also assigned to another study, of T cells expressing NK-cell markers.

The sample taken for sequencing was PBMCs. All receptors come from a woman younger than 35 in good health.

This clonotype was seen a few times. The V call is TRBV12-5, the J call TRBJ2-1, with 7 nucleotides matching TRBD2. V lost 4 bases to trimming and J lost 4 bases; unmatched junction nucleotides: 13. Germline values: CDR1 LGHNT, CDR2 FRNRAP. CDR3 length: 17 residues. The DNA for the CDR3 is TGTGCTAGTGGTTCCCGCATGATCCTAGCGGAGTACAATGAGCAGTTCTTC. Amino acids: CASGSRMILAEYNEQFF.

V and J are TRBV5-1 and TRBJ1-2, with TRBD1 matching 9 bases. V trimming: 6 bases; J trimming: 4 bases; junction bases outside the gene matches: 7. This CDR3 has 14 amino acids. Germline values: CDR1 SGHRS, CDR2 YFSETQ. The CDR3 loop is CASTKGQGSYGYTF. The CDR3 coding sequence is TGCGCCAGCACCAAGGGACAGGGAAGCTATGGCTACACCTTC. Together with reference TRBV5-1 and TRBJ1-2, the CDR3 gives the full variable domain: KAGVTQTPRYLIKTRGQQVTLSCSPISGHRSVSWYQQTPGQGLQFLFEYFSETQRNKGNFPGRFSGRQFSNSRSEMNVSTLELGDSALYLCASTKGQGSYGYTFGSGTRLTVV.

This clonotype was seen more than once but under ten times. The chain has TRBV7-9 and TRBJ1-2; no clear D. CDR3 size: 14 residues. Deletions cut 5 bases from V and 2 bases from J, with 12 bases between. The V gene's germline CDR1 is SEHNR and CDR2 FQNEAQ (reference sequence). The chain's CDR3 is CASSLRAANYGYTF. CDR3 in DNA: TGTGCCAGCAGCCTGAGGGCCGCGAACTATGGCTACACCTTC.

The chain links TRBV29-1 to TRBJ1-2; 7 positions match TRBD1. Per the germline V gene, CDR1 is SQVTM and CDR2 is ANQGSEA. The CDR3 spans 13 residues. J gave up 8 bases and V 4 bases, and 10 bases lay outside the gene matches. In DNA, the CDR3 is TGCAGCGTTGTCAGGAGGGCAGGGGGAGGCTACACCTTC. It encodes CSVVRRAGGGYTF.

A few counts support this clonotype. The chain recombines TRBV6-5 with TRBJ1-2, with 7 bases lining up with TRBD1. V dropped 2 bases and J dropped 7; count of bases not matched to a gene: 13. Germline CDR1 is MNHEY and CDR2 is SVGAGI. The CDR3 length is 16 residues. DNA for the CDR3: TGTGCCAGCAGTTACGAACAGGGGAGCCTCCGGACTGGCTACACCTTC. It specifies CASSYEQGSLRTGYTF.

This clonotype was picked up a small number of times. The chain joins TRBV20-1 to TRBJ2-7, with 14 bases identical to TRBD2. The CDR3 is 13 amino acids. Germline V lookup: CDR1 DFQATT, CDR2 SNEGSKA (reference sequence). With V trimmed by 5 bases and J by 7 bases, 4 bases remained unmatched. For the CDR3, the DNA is TGCAGTGCTGGGACTAGCGGGAGTGGAGAGCAGTACTTC. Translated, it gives CSAGTSGSGEQYF.

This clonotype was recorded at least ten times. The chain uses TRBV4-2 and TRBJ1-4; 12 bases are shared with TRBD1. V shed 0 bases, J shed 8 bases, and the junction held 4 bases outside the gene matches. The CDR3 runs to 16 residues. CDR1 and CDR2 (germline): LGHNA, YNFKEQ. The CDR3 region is CASSQDTGTGGEKLFF. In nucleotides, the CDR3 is TGTGCCAGCAGCCAAGATACCGGGACAGGGGGCGAAAAACTGTTTTTT.

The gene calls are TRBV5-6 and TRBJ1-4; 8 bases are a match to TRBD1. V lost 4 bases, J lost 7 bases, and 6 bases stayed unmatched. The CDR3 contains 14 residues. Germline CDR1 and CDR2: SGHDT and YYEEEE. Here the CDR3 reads CASSVRQGFEKLFF. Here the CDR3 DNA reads TGTGCCAGCAGCGTCCGACAGGGGTTTGAAAAACTGTTTTTT.

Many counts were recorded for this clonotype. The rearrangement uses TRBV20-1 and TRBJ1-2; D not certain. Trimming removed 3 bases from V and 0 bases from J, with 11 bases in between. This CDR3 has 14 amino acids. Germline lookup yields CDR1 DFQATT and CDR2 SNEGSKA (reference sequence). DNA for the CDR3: TGCAGTGCTAGTTATATGGGTTCTAACTATGGCTACACCTTC. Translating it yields CSASYMGSNYGYTF.

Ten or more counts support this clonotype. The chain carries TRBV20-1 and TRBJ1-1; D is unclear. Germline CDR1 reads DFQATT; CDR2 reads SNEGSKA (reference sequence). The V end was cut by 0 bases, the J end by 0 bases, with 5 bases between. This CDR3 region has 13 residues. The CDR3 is CSARDSMNTEAFF. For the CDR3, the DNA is TGCAGTGCTAGAGACAGCATGAACACTGAAGCTTTCTTT.

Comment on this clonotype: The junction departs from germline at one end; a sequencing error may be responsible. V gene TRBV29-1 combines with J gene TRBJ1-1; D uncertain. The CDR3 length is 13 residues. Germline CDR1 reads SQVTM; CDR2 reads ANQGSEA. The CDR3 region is CSVRQGRWTEALF. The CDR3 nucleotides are TGCAGCGTTCGGCAAGGGCGCTGGACTGAAGCTCTCTTT.

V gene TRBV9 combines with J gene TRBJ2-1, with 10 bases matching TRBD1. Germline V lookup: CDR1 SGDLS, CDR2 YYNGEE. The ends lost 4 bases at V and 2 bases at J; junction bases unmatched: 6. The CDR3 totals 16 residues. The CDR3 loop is CASSTSGTGAYNEQFF. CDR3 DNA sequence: TGTGCCAGCAGCACCTCAGGGACAGGGGCCTACAATGAGCAGTTCTTC.

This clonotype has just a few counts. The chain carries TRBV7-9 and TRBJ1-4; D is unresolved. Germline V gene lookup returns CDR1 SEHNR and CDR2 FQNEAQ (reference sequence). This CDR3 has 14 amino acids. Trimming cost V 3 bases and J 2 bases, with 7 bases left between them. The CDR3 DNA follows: TGTGCCAGCAGCTTGCCTTCGACTAATGAAAAACTGTTTTTT. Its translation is CASSLPSTNEKLFF.

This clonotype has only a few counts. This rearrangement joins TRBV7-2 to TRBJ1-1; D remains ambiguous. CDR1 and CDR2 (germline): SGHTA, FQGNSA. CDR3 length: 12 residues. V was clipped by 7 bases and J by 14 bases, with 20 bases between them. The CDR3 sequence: CASTKPGLPAFF. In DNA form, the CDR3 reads TGTGCCAGCACTAAACCGGGCCTCCCCGCCTTCTTT.

CDR3 nucleotide sequence: TGCGCCAGCAAGGAACGGACAGCGGGGCCCTACGAGCAGTACTTC. Its translation: CASKERTAGPYEQYF. The chain carries TRBV5-1 and TRBJ2-7; possible D gene TRBD2, 7 bases. The V end was cut by 6 bases, the J end by 2 bases, with 18 bases between. Per the germline V gene, CDR1 is SGHRS and CDR2 is YFSETQ. The CDR3 length is 15 residues.

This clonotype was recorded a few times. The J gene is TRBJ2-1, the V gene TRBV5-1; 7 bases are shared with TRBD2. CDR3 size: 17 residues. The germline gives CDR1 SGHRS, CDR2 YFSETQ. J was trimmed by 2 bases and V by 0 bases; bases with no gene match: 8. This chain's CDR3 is CASSLAGLLAAYNEQFF. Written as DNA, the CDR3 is TGCGCCAGCAGCTTGGCCGGTCTCCTAGCGGCCTACAATGAGCAGTTCTTC.